This T cell receptor beta chain came from a study of blood T cell repertoires in COVID-19. The overall study: T cells, B-cell-depleted T cells, or PBMCs provided the cDNA or gDNA that served as material.

The assay was immunoSEQ multiplex PCR, and TCRdb's table has in-frame clones only and misses some. The sample holds roughly 69,000 clones, around 86% seen once. The CDR3 contains 14 residues. V gave up 1 base and J gave up 3 bases, with 10 bases separating them. CDR1 and CDR2 (germline): MGHRA, YSYEKL. The rearrangement joins TRBV4-1 to TRBJ2-7, with a weak D call TRBD1 (5 bases). The clonotype originates from a middle-aged man with active COVID-19. Material: peripheral blood. As DNA, the CDR3 is TGCGCCAGCAGCCAAGTCCGACAGAGCTACGAGCAGTACTTC. It yields the protein CASSQVRQSYEQYF.